This T cell receptor beta chain was sequenced during a study of T-cell reconstitution after alpha-beta-depleted transplantation in children. The CDR3 has 15 residues. The V and J ends lost 3 bases and 8 bases, in that order; junction bases with no gene match: 5. The V gene's germline CDR1 is SGHRS and CDR2 YFSETQ. A library of TCRbeta sequences, prepared with unique molecular identifiers, was generated. TCRdb reprocessed the PCR reads via MiXCR and lists one record per CDR3 protein. The data contain a few hundred thousand distinct CDR3 sequences, nearly 10% of them seen just once; the ten biggest clones take up around 10%. There are a few counts of this clonotype.

The rearrangement uses TRBV5-1 and TRBJ1-6; 10 positions match TRBD1. Sample: PBMCs from the stem cell graft donor, taken from the stem cell graft. The receptor's source is a human donor who donated a stem cell graft to a child with SCID. The CDR3 sequence: CASSSTGGAYSPLHF. The CDR3 region has the DNA TGCGCCAGCAGCTCGACAGGGGGCGCTTATTCACCCCTCCACTTT.